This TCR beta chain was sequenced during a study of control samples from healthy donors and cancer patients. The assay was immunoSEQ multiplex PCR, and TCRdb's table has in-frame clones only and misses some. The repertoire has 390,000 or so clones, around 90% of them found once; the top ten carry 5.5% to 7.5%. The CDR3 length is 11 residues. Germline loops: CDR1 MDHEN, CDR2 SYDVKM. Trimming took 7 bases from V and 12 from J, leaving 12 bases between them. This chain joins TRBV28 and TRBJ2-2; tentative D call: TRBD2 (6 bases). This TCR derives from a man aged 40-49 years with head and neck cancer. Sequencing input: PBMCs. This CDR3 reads CASTLGGKLFF. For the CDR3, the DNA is TGTGCCAGCACCCTCGGAGGGAAGCTGTTTTTT.